This passage covers 16 T cell receptor beta chains from one sample sequenced in a study of T cells in tumors after PD-1 blockade. Clones were sequenced by immunoSEQ multiplex PCR, and TCRdb holds only the in-frame ones, with some missing. This table holds about 63,000 clones, approximately 74% found once. Sequencing was performed on PBMCs, taken after anti-PD-1 treatment. The receptors shown here come from a human donor with basal cell carcinoma.

The table lists this clone with a few counts. The rearrangement uses TRBV18 and TRBJ2-1; maybe TRBD1 (5 bases). V was clipped by 8 bases and J by 0 bases, with 11 bases between them. The CDR3 length is 14 residues. Per the germline V gene, CDR1 is KGHSH and CDR2 is LQKENI. CDR3 nucleotide sequence: TGTGCCAGCCTACAGGAAAACTCCTACAATGAGCAGTTCTTC. Translated, it gives CASLQENSYNEQFF.

Written as DNA, the CDR3 is TGCAGCGTTCTCCAGGGGGCAGATCCTGAAGCTTTCTTT. Encoded protein: CSVLQGADPEAFF. The gene calls are TRBV29-1 and TRBJ1-1, with 8 bases lining up with TRBD1. Trimming took 5 bases from V and 6 from J; bases not matched to a gene: 8. The V gene's germline CDR1 is SQVTM and CDR2 ANQGSEA. The CDR3 is 13 amino acids. The full variable domain, rest sourced from reference TRBV29-1 and TRBJ1-1, is SAVISQKPSRDICQRGTSLTIQCQVDSQVTMMFWYRQQPGQSLTLIATANQGSEATYESGFVIDKFPISRPNLTFSTLTVSNMSPEDSSIYLCSVLQGADPEAFFGQGTRLTVV.

This clone has more than one count but fewer than ten. V usage is TRBV2 and J usage is TRBJ2-7; 9 bases are a match to TRBD2. Germline CDR1 and CDR2: SNHLY and FYNNEI. Losses at the gene ends were 5 bases for V and 2 bases for J; bases not matched to a gene: 7. CDR3 length equals 15 residues. Here the CDR3 reads CASSLAGVRPYEQYF. The CDR3 DNA reads TGTGCCAGCAGTTTAGCGGGGGTAAGACCCTACGAGCAGTACTTC.

V is TRBV5-5 and J is TRBJ2-7, with a tentative D call TRBD1 (5 bases). Between the trimmed V and J ends, which lost 1 base and 5 bases, there was a span of 16 bases. This CDR3 has 15 residues. CDR1 is SGHKS, CDR2 YYEKEE, per germline (reference sequence). DNA of the CDR3: TGTGCCAGCAGCTTGCGTCAGGGTCTCGTTCACGAGCAGTACTTC. It yields the protein CASSLRQGLVHEQYF.

The genes are TRBV4-1 and TRBJ2-7; D is possibly TRBD2 (5 bases). Trimming removed 1 base from V and 0 bases from J, with 10 bases in between. The CDR3 totals 15 residues. Germline CDR1 MGHRA, CDR2 YSYEKL. In DNA, the CDR3 is TGCGCCAGCAGCCAAGCGACGGGGAGCTCCTACGAGCAGTACTTC. It codes for CASSQATGSSYEQYF.

V gene TRBV3-1 (or the pseudogene TRBV3-2) combines with J gene TRBJ1-5; D possibly corresponds to TRBD1 (5 bases). V shed 5 bases and J shed 0 bases, with 11 bases lying between them. The CDR3 is 15 residues long. Germline V gene lookup returns CDR1 LGHDT and CDR2 YNNKEL (reference sequence). CDR3 loop: CASSAAGGSNQPQHF. The CDR3 nucleotides are TGTGCCAGCAGCGCAGCGGGGGGTAGCAATCAGCCCCAGCATTTT.

The chain employs TRBV10-3 and TRBJ1-5; D perhaps matches TRBD1 (6 bases). Germline lookup yields CDR1 ENHRY and CDR2 SYGVKD. The CDR3 consists of 15 residues. Trimming pared 3 bases from V and 10 bases from J, leaving 19 bases between. The chain's CDR3 is CAISDWDTQGGPQHF. The CDR3 DNA follows: TGTGCCATCAGTGACTGGGACACCCAAGGGGGACCCCAGCATTTT.

The V and J genes are TRBV15 and TRBJ2-2; maybe TRBD2 (7 bases). The germline V gene encodes CDR1 LNHNV and CDR2 YYDKDF (reference sequence). This CDR3 contains 15 residues. The V end lost 1 base, the J end lost 5 bases, and 11 bases lay between the germline ends. DNA for the CDR3: TGTGCCACCAGCAGAGGCGGGGGCGAGACCGGGGAGCTGTTTTTT. Amino acids: CATSRGGGETGELFF.

The CDR3 reads CASSLAFSGGLDTQYF. CDR3 nucleotides: TGTGCCAGCAGCTTAGCCTTTAGCGGGGGGTTAGATACGCAGTATTTT. The chain combines TRBV7-2 with TRBJ2-3; 10 bases agree with TRBD2. V lost 0 bases and J lost 5; bases outside the gene matches: 5. The CDR3 sequence is 16 residues long. The germline V gene encodes CDR1 SGHTA and CDR2 FQGNSA.

The chain couples TRBV7-8 to TRBJ1-3; TRBD1 is a possible D gene (6 bases). The germline V gene has CDR1 SGHVS and CDR2 FQNEAQ. V shed 5 bases and J shed 4 bases, with 12 bases lying between them. This CDR3 is 14 amino acids long. CDR3 coding DNA: TGTGCCAGCAGCACCAGGGGTCAGGGAAACACCATATATTTT. Amino acids: CASSTRGQGNTIYF.

This clone was found a few times. This chain links TRBV7-9 with TRBJ2-3, with 10 bases identical to TRBD2. Germline loops: CDR1 SEHNR, CDR2 FQNEAQ (reference sequence). This CDR3 contains 16 residues. The junction had 3 bases not matched to a gene; V was cut back by 3 bases and J by 0 bases. The CDR3 DNA reads as TGTGCCAGCAGCTTGACTAGCGGGCCTAGCACAGATACGCAGTATTTT. This sequence encodes CASSLTSGPSTDTQYF.

The rearrangement links TRBV5-4 to TRBJ2-3; D perhaps matches TRBD2 (6 bases). The germline CDR1 and CDR2 sequences are SGHNT and YYREEE (reference sequence). This CDR3 has 14 residues. V was clipped by 9 bases and J by 0 bases, with 14 bases between them. The CDR3 is CATVGGLSTDTQYF. The CDR3 DNA follows: TGTGCCACCGTGGGGGGACTGAGCACAGATACGCAGTATTTT.

This rearrangement joins TRBV5-8 to TRBJ1-5, with 8 bases aligning to TRBD1. J lost 2 bases, V lost 1 base, and 2 bases had no gene match. Germline values: CDR1 SGHTS, CDR2 YDEGEE. The CDR3 covers 15 residues. CDR3 protein: CASSLTRGRNQPQHF. CDR3 coding DNA: TGTGCCAGCAGCTTGACCAGGGGGCGCAATCAGCCCCAGCATTTT.

Only a few counts were recorded for this clone. The chain combines TRBV19 with TRBJ1-4, with D possibly matching TRBD1 (5 bases). The V gene's germline CDR1 is LNHDA and CDR2 SQIVND (reference sequence). CDR3 length equals 13 residues. The ends were cut back, 5 bases at V and 8 bases at J, with 12 bases in the middle. For the CDR3, the DNA is TGTGCCAGTAGTCTCCAGGGTCGGGAAAAACTGTTTTTT. Translated: CASSLQGREKLFF.

This chain links TRBV7-2 with TRBJ2-1; TRBD2 aligns across 8 bases. The trim removed 5 bases at V and 3 bases at J, leaving 6 bases unmatched. CDR3 size: 15 residues. CDR1 SGHTA and CDR2 FQGNSA come from the germline V gene. The DNA for the CDR3 is TGTGCCAGCAGCATCGGGACTAGGGACTACAATGAGCAGTTCTTC. Translated: CASSIGTRDYNEQFF.

This clone occurred a few times. The chain joins TRBV5-1 to TRBJ1-5, with D possibly TRBD1 on 6 matching bases. V was trimmed by 4 bases and J by 0 bases, leaving 11 bases between them. CDR3 length equals 15 residues. Germline-derived CDR1 and CDR2 are SGHRS and YFSETQ. The CDR3 coding sequence is TGCGCCAGCAGCCGAGAGGGGGGTAGCAATCAGCCCCAGCATTTT. Residues: CASSREGGSNQPQHF.